The 20 T cell receptor beta chains in this list originate from one sample, sequenced in a study of human T cells and chemical hapten exposure. MiXCR, applied by TCRdb to the RACE reads, yields one record per CDR3 protein. The sample includes 250,000 or so distinct CDR3 sequences, 7.5% to 9% of them seen just once. Time point meaning: pre-sensitization, week 0. Treatment of the sample: therapeutic diphenylcyclopropenone sensitization with weekly scalp DPC. The starting material was whole blood, obtained in connection with sensitization to the hapten diphenylcyclopropenone (DPC). The receptor set was obtained from a man aged 18-30 years with alopecia areata. Some clones in this sample may be carry-over from other donors' samples.

This clonotype was seen more than once but under ten times. J is TRBJ1-1 and V is TRBV6-2 or TRBV6-3, with D tentatively TRBD1 (5 bases). V was trimmed by 7 bases and J by 1 base, leaving 13 bases between them. The CDR3 covers 14 residues. Germline CDR1 reads MNHEY; CDR2 reads SVGEGT. This CDR3 is CASTLHDRNTEAFF. The DNA for the CDR3 is TGTGCCAGCACCCTCCACGACAGGAACACTGAAGCTTTCTTT.

The table lists this clonotype with many counts. The rearrangement joins TRBV7-9 to TRBJ2-3; the D is unclear. The CDR3 is 12 residues long. Germline V gene sequence: CDR1 SEHNR, CDR2 FQNEAQ (reference sequence). Trimming cost V 3 bases and J 5 bases, with 6 bases left between them. The CDR3 DNA reads as TGTGCCAGCAGCTTTTGGGGAGATACGCAGTATTTT. It is translated as CASSFWGDTQYF.

This clonotype was observed once. The V gene is TRBV18, the J gene TRBJ1-2; the D gene is possibly TRBD1 (5 bases). The CDR3 length is 13 residues. V lost 4 bases, J lost 4 bases, and 10 bases lay in between. CDR1 and CDR2 from the germline V gene are KGHSH and LQKENI. The CDR3 DNA follows: TGTGCCAGCTCACGGGACGGGAGCTATGGCTACACCTTC. Its protein product is CASSRDGSYGYTF.

V is TRBV29-1 and J is TRBJ1-1, with D possibly TRBD1 on 5 matching bases. CDR3 size: 14 residues. The V gene lost 8 bases and the J gene lost 2 bases, with 18 bases spanning the gap. Germline V CDR1 and CDR2: SQVTM, ANQGSEA. CDR3 sequence (DNA): TGCAGCACGAGATACCGGGACGGAAACACTGAAGCTTTCTTT. It yields the protein CSTRYRDGNTEAFF.

This clonotype was found many times. The chain joins TRBV7-9 to TRBJ1-1; D unresolved. The length of the CDR3 is 13 residues. Germline assignment: CDR1 SEHNR and CDR2 FQNEAQ (reference sequence). V shed 6 bases and J shed 0 bases, with 8 bases lying between them. The CDR3 DNA follows: TGTGCCAGCAGGGCACTTATGAACACTGAAGCTTTCTTT. Translating gives CASRALMNTEAFF.

This clonotype was found a few times. The chain recombines TRBV29-1 with TRBJ1-2; no firm D call. The CDR3 totals 12 residues. Germline loops: CDR1 SQVTM, CDR2 ANQGSEA. V shed 4 bases and J shed 0 bases, with 6 bases lying between them. This chain's CDR3 is CSVVRANYGYTF. The CDR3 nucleotides are TGCAGCGTTGTACGAGCTAACTATGGCTACACCTTC.

This clonotype was recorded many times. The genes are TRBV5-1 and TRBJ1-1; D is uncertain. The germline V gene encodes CDR1 SGHRS and CDR2 YFSETQ. Trimming shortened V by 4 bases and J by 2 bases, and 9 bases separated the two germline ends. The CDR3 extends over 13 amino acids. CDR3 in DNA: TGCGCCAGCAGCCCCACAGCTAACACTGAAGCTTTCTTT. The encoded protein is CASSPTANTEAFF.

The chain joins TRBV5-1 to TRBJ2-3; D gene uncertain. Trimming shortened V by 0 bases and J by 3 bases, and 14 bases separated the two germline ends. CDR1 is SGHRS and CDR2 is YFSETQ in the germline V gene. The length of the CDR3 is 16 residues. The CDR3 sequence is CASSLAVGMGTDTQYF. In DNA, the CDR3 is TGCGCCAGCAGCTTGGCGGTGGGGATGGGAACAGATACGCAGTATTTT.

The chain uses TRBV5-1 and TRBJ1-2, with 8 nucleotides matching TRBD1. Germline CDR1 SGHRS, CDR2 YFSETQ. This CDR3 region has 18 residues. V shed 4 bases, J shed 6 bases, and the junction held 20 bases outside the gene matches. The CDR3 nucleotides read TGCGCCAGCAGCCCCCGGACAGGGAGCCGAATACTAGGCCATGGCTACACCTTC. Translated, it gives CASSPRTGSRILGHGYTF.

The J gene is TRBJ1-2, the V gene TRBV7-2; no firm D call. Germline values: CDR1 SGHTA, CDR2 FQGNSA. Between the trimmed V and J ends, which lost 1 base and 4 bases, there was a span of 10 bases. This CDR3 region has 14 residues. This CDR3 is CASSLGTEAYGYTF. The CDR3 region has the DNA TGTGCCAGCAGCTTAGGGACCGAGGCCTATGGCTACACCTTC.

This clonotype was found a few times. CDR3 bases: TGTGCCAGCTCACAAGGGGAACACTATGGCTACACCTTC. Protein: CASSQGEHYGYTF. V and J are TRBV18 and TRBJ1-2; tentatively, D is TRBD1 (5 bases). From germline, CDR1 is KGHSH and CDR2 LQKENI. This CDR3 has 13 amino acids. The germline V and J ends were trimmed by 4 bases and 3 bases, with 9 bases remaining between them.

The sample holds many counts of this clonotype. V gene TRBV4-3 combines with J gene TRBJ2-1, with D perhaps matching TRBD1 or TRBD2 (5 bases each). This CDR3 region has 16 residues. The ends were cut back, 0 bases at V and 7 bases at J, with 16 bases in the middle. Germline CDR1 reads LGHNA; CDR2 reads YSLEER. The CDR3 nucleotides are TGCGCCAGCAGCCAAGATAGGAGACGGTGGGGGAATGAGCAGTTCTTC. This gives the protein CASSQDRRRWGNEQFF.

The chain joins TRBV12-3 or TRBV12-4 to TRBJ2-3, with 10 positions matching TRBD2. This CDR3 region has 14 residues. The J segment lost 3 bases and the V segment lost 7 bases, leaving 4 bases of the junction unmatched. The CDR3 spells CASTQAGGTDTQYF. The CDR3 DNA reads as TGTGCCAGCACCCAAGCGGGGGGGACAGATACGCAGTATTTT.

The CDR3 region is CASGDVITSGGRETQYF. CDR3 coding DNA: TGTGCCAGCGGGGACGTTATCACTAGCGGGGGCCGCGAGACCCAGTACTTC. The chain joins TRBV2 to TRBJ2-5; 11 nucleotides line up with TRBD2. CDR1 is SNHLY, CDR2 FYNNEI, per germline. This CDR3 is built from 17 residues. V trimming: 8 bases; J trimming: 5 bases; junction bases outside the gene matches: 16.

This clonotype was found a few times. The chain carries TRBV12-3 or TRBV12-4 and TRBJ2-7, with TRBD1 matching over 7 bases. This CDR3 region has 15 residues. The J segment lost 3 bases and the V segment lost 6 bases, leaving 11 bases of the junction unmatched. CDR3 sequence: CASSSRGDRNYEQYF. The DNA for the CDR3 is TGTGCCAGCAGCTCCAGAGGGGACAGAAACTACGAGCAGTACTTC.

In this sample, this clonotype turned up a few times. The genes are TRBV4-3 and TRBJ2-7; 7 bases align to TRBD1. CDR1 is LGHNA, CDR2 YSLEER, per germline. V lost 4 bases, J lost 3 bases, and 9 bases stayed unmatched. This CDR3 contains 15 residues. The CDR3 loop reads CASSLESGQSYEQYF. The CDR3 DNA is TGCGCCAGCAGCCTAGAATCGGGACAGAGCTACGAGCAGTACTTC.

This clonotype was recorded many times. The chain carries TRBV7-2 and TRBJ1-3, with 7 bases fitting TRBD1. CDR3 length: 17 residues. Germline V gene sequence: CDR1 SGHTA, CDR2 FQGNSA. Germline trimming cut 1 base from V and 4 bases from J; bases unmatched to any gene: 10. The CDR3 DNA reads TGTGCCAGCAGCTTAGGTTGGGGGGGACAGACCGGAAACACCATATATTTT. Its protein is CASSLGWGGQTGNTIYF. Together with reference TRBV7-2 and TRBJ1-3, the CDR3 gives the full variable domain: GAGVSQSPSNKVTEKGKDVELRCDPISGHTALYWYRQSLGQGLEFLIYFQGNSAPDKSGLPSDRFSAERTGGSVSTLTIQRTQQEDSAVYLCASSLGWGGQTGNTIYFGEGSWLTVV.

This clonotype was observed a few times. The chain uses TRBV7-6 and TRBJ1-4; D uncertain. V lost 0 bases and J 8 bases, leaving 10 bases between the germline ends. The CDR3 is 14 residues long. Germline V CDR1 and CDR2: SGHVS, FNYEAQ. Here the CDR3 DNA reads TGTGCCAGCAGCTTAGCGTCGGGTTGGGAAAAACTGTTTTTT. This codes for CASSLASGWEKLFF.

This clonotype turned up a few times. This chain joins TRBV5-1 and TRBJ2-3, with TRBD2 identical over 13 bases. Germline V gives CDR1 SGHRS, CDR2 YFSETQ. J lost 2 bases, V lost 4 bases, and 4 bases had no gene match. The CDR3 contains 16 residues. CDR3 DNA sequence: TGCGCCAGCAGCATAGGACTAGCGGGGGTCACAGATACGCAGTATTTT. This translates into CASSIGLAGVTDTQYF.

A few counts support this clonotype. This chain joins TRBV7-2 and TRBJ1-3, with no clear D. The ends were cut back, 5 bases at V and 0 bases at J, with 17 bases in the middle. The CDR3 spans 17 residues. Germline V gene data show CDR1 as SGHTA and CDR2 as FQGNSA. The CDR3: CASSPPGGRDSGNTIYF. CDR3 coding DNA: TGTGCCAGCAGCCCCCCCGGCGGCCGCGACTCTGGAAACACCATATATTTT. The full variable domain, its missing parts supplied by reference TRBV7-2 and TRBJ1-3, is GAGVSQSPSNKVTEKGKDVELRCDPISGHTALYWYRQSLGQGLEFLIYFQGNSAPDKSGLPSDRFSAERTGGSVSTLTIQRTQQEDSAVYLCASSPPGGRDSGNTIYFGEGSWLTVV.